The 22 T cell receptor beta chains in this list originate from one sample, sequenced in a study of T cell clonality in common variable immunodeficiency. The protocol was immunoSEQ multiplex PCR, while the TCRdb copy is restricted to in-frame clones and leaves out a portion. The sample shows some 39,000 clones, none of them appearing just once. The sample taken for sequencing was peripheral blood mononuclear cells. These receptors originate from a person between 18 and 75 years old in good health.

This clone was recorded at least ten times. The missing CDR3 end, 3 residues past where the read stops, is filled in from the germline J gene. This chain connects TRBV28 to TRBJ2-7; a weak D match, TRBD1 (5 bases). The CDR3 extends over 12 amino acids. The germline gives CDR1 MDHEN, CDR2 SYDVKM. Trimming pared 5 bases from V and 3 bases from J, leaving 8 bases between. CDR3 sequence reads: CASSLGDYEQYF. The sequenced CDR3 bases are TGTGCCAGCAGTCTAGGGGACTACGAG.

This clone appeared many times. The junction departs from the called germline gene at one end, perhaps through a read error. The CDR3 end falls 3 residues outside the read, so it is completed with the germline J gene. This chain connects TRBV4-2 to TRBJ2-7; D unresolved. Germline CDR1 LGHNA, CDR2 YNFKEQ. The CDR3 is 14 amino acids. CDR3 DNA (partial): TGCGCCAGCAGCCAAGATGCGCTAAGCTACGAG. Protein: CASSQDALSYE. In full, the CDR3 reads CASSQDALSYEQYF.

This clone turned up a few times. From the germline J gene comes the end of the CDR3, since the read stops 3 residues before it. J is TRBJ2-2 and V is TRBV10-2; D might be TRBD2 (6 bases). The CDR3 spans 15 residues. V lost 6 bases, J lost 5 bases, and 16 bases lay in between. Germline CDR1 WSHSY, CDR2 SAAADI. CDR3 region: CASRALGGWTGELFF. The DNA read from the CDR3 is TGCGCCAGCAGGGCCTTGGGGGGTTGGACCGGGGAG.

As to this clone: The missing CDR3 end, 3 residues past where the read stops, is filled in from the germline J gene. The V and J genes are TRBV20-1 and TRBJ1-5, with 9 positions matching TRBD1. This CDR3 has 18 amino acids. Germline V gene lookup returns CDR1 DFQATT and CDR2 SNEGSKA (reference sequence). With V trimmed by 5 bases and J by 0 bases, 14 bases remained unmatched. CDR3 bases read: TGCAGTGCTCTGCCGACAGGGGGTGGGTCCAATAGCAATCAGCCC. Protein product: CSALPTGGGSNSNQP. The full CDR3 protein reads CSALPTGGGSNSNQPQHF.

This clone appeared a few times. The CDR3 end is not reached by the read, which stops 3 residues before it; the germline J gene fills it in. The chain links TRBV19 to TRBJ2-1; TRBD2 matches at 13 bases. From germline, CDR1 is LNHDA and CDR2 SQIVND (reference sequence). This CDR3 spans 13 amino acids. Unmatched junction bases numbered 6, after V lost 10 bases and J lost 9 bases. The CDR3 loop reads CAIRTSGSGEQFF. The covered CDR3 bases are TGTGCCATTCGGACTAGCGGGAGTGGTGAG.

This clone has a handful of counts. Read data end 3 residues before the CDR3 end; the end is taken from the germline J gene. The J gene is TRBJ1-1, the V gene TRBV18, with D possibly being TRBD1 (5 bases). V gave up 4 bases and J gave up 0 bases, with 12 bases separating them. Germline V gene lookup returns CDR1 KGHSH and CDR2 LQKENI. This CDR3 has 15 amino acids. CDR3 residues: CASSLITGLNTEAFF. Incomplete CDR3 DNA: TGTGCCAGCTCACTAATCACAGGATTGAACACTGAA.

This clone was seen more than once but under ten times. The CDR3 goes on 3 residues after the read ends, and that part is filled in from the germline J gene. This rearrangement joins TRBV18 to TRBJ1-1, with D possibly being TRBD1 (5 bases). The CDR3 is 15 residues long. CDR1 and CDR2 (germline): KGHSH, LQKENI. This CDR3 reads CASSQQDLGVNEAFF. The DNA read from the CDR3 is TGTGCCAGCTCACAACAGGACCTGGGCGTCAATGAG. Combining the CDR3 with reference TRBV18 and TRBJ1-1 gives the whole variable domain NAGVMQNPRHLVRRRGQEARLRCSPMKGHSHVYWYRQLPEEGLKFMVYLQKENIIDESGMPKERFSAEFPKEGPSILRIQQVVRGDSAAYFCASSQQDLGVNEAFFGQGTRLTVV.

Ten or more counts support this clone. The sequence runs out 3 residues before the end of the CDR3; the remainder is reconstructed from the germline J gene. J is TRBJ1-4 and V is TRBV19; 9 nucleotides agree with TRBD1. Germline V lookup: CDR1 LNHDA, CDR2 SQIVND (reference sequence). The junction had 4 bases not matched to a gene; V was cut back by 6 bases and J by 5 bases. There are 14 residues in the CDR3. The part of the CDR3 DNA that was read is TGTGCCAGTAGGAAGGACAGGGGAAATGAAAAA. It encodes CASRKDRGNEK. The whole CDR3 protein reads CASRKDRGNEKLFF.

This clone was seen many times. Sequencing ends 3 residues short of the CDR3 end; the germline J gene provides the rest. The chain uses TRBV7-3 and TRBJ2-1; 10 bases agree with TRBD2. The J segment lost 7 bases and the V segment lost 5 bases, leaving 5 bases of the junction unmatched. The CDR3 runs to 14 residues. The germline V gene has CDR1 SGHTA and CDR2 FQGTGA. The CDR3 DNA, read in part, is TGTGCCAGCAGCCTAGCGGGAGCCACAAATGAG. Its protein is CASSLAGATNE. The CDR3, in full, reads CASSLAGATNEQFF.

This clone was detected many times. The sequence runs out 3 residues before the end of the CDR3; the remainder is reconstructed from the germline J gene. The gene calls are TRBV20-1 and TRBJ2-3; weak D call: TRBD1 (5 bases). CDR3 length: 13 amino acids. Germline V gives CDR1 DFQATT, CDR2 SNEGSKA (reference sequence). Deletions cut 4 bases from V and 1 base from J, with 9 bases between. The sequenced part of the CDR3 DNA is TGCAGTGCTAATCAGGGCCGCACAGATACG. It encodes CSANQGRTDT. The whole CDR3 protein reads CSANQGRTDTQYF.

This clone occurred many times. The read stops 3 residues short of the end of the CDR3; the missing end is completed from the germline J gene. The chain links TRBV5-1 to TRBJ2-1; 9 bases fit TRBD1. The junction had 10 bases not matched to a gene; V was cut back by 7 bases and J by 5 bases. The germline V gene encodes CDR1 SGHRS and CDR2 YFSETQ. CDR3 length: 15 amino acids. CDR3 DNA (partial): TGCGCCAGCGCGGCCGGGACAGGGAACAACAATGAG. Translating it yields CASAAGTGNNNE. The full CDR3 is CASAAGTGNNNEQFF.

Ten or more counts support this clone. The CDR3 is cut off 3 residues early in the read; its end comes from the germline J gene. This chain uses TRBV20-1 with TRBJ1-5, with 12 bases fitting TRBD1. V lost 1 base to trimming and J lost 2 bases; unmatched junction nucleotides: 6. The CDR3 has 17 amino acids. Germline assignment: CDR1 DFQATT and CDR2 SNEGSKA (reference sequence). The covered CDR3 bases are TGCAGTGCTAGAGCGGGACAGGGGGCAAGGCGCAATCAGCCC. This gives the protein CSARAGQGARRNQP. The full CDR3 reads CSARAGQGARRNQPQHF.

This clone was recorded many times. The read falls 3 residues short of the CDR3 end, and the missing part is taken from the germline J gene. This chain uses TRBV12-3 or TRBV12-4 with TRBJ2-6; perhaps TRBD2 as D (5 bases). V lost 7 bases to trimming and J lost 1 base, with 8 bases between them. This CDR3 contains 14 residues. The covered CDR3 bases are TGTGCCAGCACCCGGGGATCTGGGGCCAACGTC. It translates to CASTRGSGANV. The whole CDR3 protein is CASTRGSGANVLTF.

This clone was observed many times. CDR3 bases read: TGCAGTGCTAGTCGGAGACAGGTAAAGGGGGACGAG. This codes for CSASRRQVKGDE. The CDR3 as a whole reads CSASRRQVKGDEQYF. V is TRBV20-1 and J is TRBJ2-7; the D gene is possibly TRBD1 (6 bases). The CDR3 extends 3 residues past the end of the read, so its final part is completed from the germline J gene. The germline V gene encodes CDR1 DFQATT and CDR2 SNEGSKA (reference sequence). Trimming shortened V by 3 bases and J by 5 bases, and 20 bases separated the two germline ends. This CDR3 has 15 amino acids.

This clone was counted many times. The read terminates 3 residues ahead of where the CDR3 ends, so the germline J gene completes it. The chain is built from TRBV5-4 and TRBJ1-6; TRBD1 is a possible D gene (6 bases). In germline, CDR1 is SGHNT, CDR2 YYREEE (reference sequence). CDR3 length: 16 residues. Trimming left V 6 bases short and J 6 bases short, with 19 bases between. The CDR3 is CASTSDAGASNSPLHF. The CDR3 DNA, read in part, is TGTGCCAGCACGTCGGATGCAGGGGCATCTAATTCACCC.

This clone was counted ten times or more. The read terminates 3 residues before the CDR3 end, so the remaining end is supplied by the germline J gene. The chain employs TRBV7-9 and TRBJ1-5; D may be TRBD1 (6 bases). V was clipped by 5 bases and J by 4 bases, with 12 bases between them. The CDR3 consists of 14 residues. Germline assignment: CDR1 SEHNR and CDR2 FQNEAQ (reference sequence). The CDR3 loop is CASSGGDNNQPQHF. CDR3 DNA (partial): TGTGCCAGCAGCGGAGGGGACAATAATCAGCCC.

This clone was observed many times. The CDR3 goes on 3 residues after the read ends, and that part is filled in from the germline J gene. This chain connects TRBV20-1 to TRBJ2-1, with D perhaps being TRBD1 or TRBD2 (6 bases each). CDR1 is DFQATT, CDR2 SNEGSKA, per germline (reference sequence). V lost 3 bases to trimming and J lost 8 bases, with 17 bases between them. The CDR3 has 14 residues. The sequenced part of the CDR3 DNA is TGCAGTGCTAGTCAGGGCGGGACATTCGATGAG. It yields the protein CSASQGGTFDE. The whole CDR3 sequence is CSASQGGTFDEQFF.

In its sample, this clone was seen a few times. The read finishes 3 residues shy of the CDR3 end, and the germline J gene is used to complete it. The chain employs TRBV20-1 and TRBJ2-7; D is possibly TRBD1 (6 bases). CDR3 size: 14 residues. Looked up from germline, CDR1 is DFQATT and CDR2 is SNEGSKA (reference sequence). The ends were cut back, 4 bases at V and 4 bases at J, with 17 bases in the middle. This CDR3 is CSAMDRQVWYEQYF. CDR3 DNA (partial): TGCAGTGCTATGGACCGACAGGTGTGGTACGAG.

This clone appeared many times. The read gets to within 3 residues of the CDR3 end, and the germline J gene fills in the rest. This chain joins TRBV30 and TRBJ1-1; TRBD1 is a possible D gene (5 bases). CDR3 length: 11 amino acids. The V end lost 2 bases, the J end lost 6 bases, and 7 bases lay between the germline ends. Germline-derived CDR1 and CDR2 are GTSNPN and SVGIG (reference sequence). This chain's CDR3 is CAWSWGAEAFF. CDR3 bases read: TGTGCCTGGAGTTGGGGGGCTGAA.

This clone was found a few times. The DNA ends 3 residues before the CDR3 does, and the rest of the CDR3 is filled in from the germline J gene. J is TRBJ2-7 and V is TRBV5-1; 7 positions agree with TRBD1. With V trimmed by 4 bases and J by 1 base, 8 bases remained unmatched. The CDR3 extends over 15 amino acids. CDR1 and CDR2 (germline): SGHRS, YFSETQ. CDR3 sequence: CASSRTTGNSYEQYF. The DNA read from the CDR3 is TGCGCCAGCAGCCGAACGACAGGGAATTCCTACGAG. Full variable domain (missing parts from reference TRBV5-1 and TRBJ2-7): KAGVTQTPRYLIKTRGQQVTLSCSPISGHRSVSWYQQTPGQGLQFLFEYFSETQRNKGNFPGRFSGRQFSNSRSEMNVSTLELGDSALYLCASSRTTGNSYEQYFGPGTRLTVT.

The table lists this clone with many counts. Coverage ceases 3 residues before the CDR3 finishes, and the germline J gene fills in the end. The rearrangement links TRBV7-3 to TRBJ2-5, with 14 bases matching TRBD2. V was pared by 5 bases and J by 4 bases, with 6 bases of the junction left unmatched. Germline-derived CDR1 and CDR2 are SGHTA and FQGTGA. This CDR3 has 16 amino acids. The CDR3 spells CASSKGTSGRGETQYF. The sequenced part of the CDR3 DNA is TGTGCCAGCAGCAAGGGGACTAGCGGGAGAGGAGAGACC. Complete variable domain (other parts from reference TRBV7-3 and TRBJ2-5): GAGVSQTPSNKVTEKGKYVELRCDPISGHTALYWYRQSLGQGPEFLIYFQGTGAADDSGLPNDRFFAVRPEGSVSTLKIQRTERGDSAVYLCASSKGTSGRGETQYFGPGTRLLVL.

Many counts were recorded for this clone. The missing CDR3 end, 3 residues past where the read stops, is filled in from the germline J gene. The chain joins TRBV20-1 to TRBJ2-1, with D tentatively TRBD1 (5 bases). This CDR3 region has 16 residues. The V gene's germline CDR1 is DFQATT and CDR2 SNEGSKA (reference sequence). V lost 0 bases and J lost 3, with 15 bases in between. CDR3 region: CSARDHRNEGYNEQFF. The sequenced part of the CDR3 DNA is TGCAGTGCTAGAGATCACAGGAATGAAGGCTACAATGAG.